The 5 T cell receptor beta chains below come from one sample, sequenced in a study of blood T cell repertoires in COVID-19. Repertoires were generated with immunoSEQ multiplex PCR, while TCRdb's copy carries only in-frame clones and drops some. The table has around 150,000 clones, about 85% seen once. The sequencing input was peripheral blood. The receptor source for this set is a man in his forties with acute or convalescent COVID-19.

The CDR3 region is CASSKGQGLSYEQYF. The CDR3 coding sequence is TGTGCCAGCAGCAAAGGACAGGGCCTTTCCTACGAGCAGTACTTC. The chain recombines TRBV5-4 with TRBJ2-7, with TRBD1 matching over 8 bases. Germline V gene data show CDR1 as SGHNT and CDR2 as YYREEE (reference sequence). The CDR3 is 15 amino acids. Losses at the gene ends were 4 bases for V and 1 base for J; bases not matched to a gene: 7.

This chain uses TRBV9 with TRBJ2-2; TRBD1 might be the D (6 bases). This CDR3 has 16 residues. The V gene lost 0 bases and the J gene lost 6 bases, with 15 bases spanning the gap. Per the germline V gene, CDR1 is SGDLS and CDR2 is YYNGEE. The CDR3 nucleotides read TGTGCCAGCAGCGTAGCTACGGGTAGGGGGTCCGGGGAGCTGTTTTTT. It is translated as CASSVATGRGSGELFF. The whole variable domain, remainder taken from reference TRBV9 and TRBJ2-2, is DSGVTQTPKHLITATGQRVTLRCSPRSGDLSVYWYQQSLDQGLQFLIQYYNGEERAKGNILERFSAQQFPDLHSELNLSSLELGDSALYFCASSVATGRGSGELFFGEGSRLTVL.

The chain combines TRBV15 with TRBJ2-7, with 11 bases matching TRBD1. This CDR3 comprises 16 residues. Germline CDR1 and CDR2: LNHNV and YYDKDF (reference sequence). J lost 2 bases, V lost 0 bases, and 3 bases had no gene match. The CDR3 loop reads CATSRDRGQGAYEQYF. The CDR3 region has the DNA TGTGCCACCAGCAGAGATAGGGGACAGGGGGCCTACGAGCAGTACTTC.

The chain is built from TRBV5-1 and TRBJ2-5; 9 bases fit TRBD1. This CDR3 is 15 amino acids long. Germline CDR1 and CDR2: SGHRS and YFSETQ. V was clipped by 4 bases and J by 2 bases; unmatched bases: 6. CDR3 DNA: TGCGCCAGCAGCAGGGCCGACAGGGGGCAAGAGACCCAGTACTTC. This translates into CASSRADRGQETQYF. Full variable domain (remainder filled in from reference TRBV5-1 and TRBJ2-5): KAGVTQTPRYLIKTRGQQVTLSCSPISGHRSVSWYQQTPGQGLQFLFEYFSETQRNKGNFPGRFSGRQFSNSRSEMNVSTLELGDSALYLCASSRADRGQETQYFGPGTRLLVL.

The CDR3 here is CASSPTGFYGYTF. The CDR3 DNA follows: TGTGCCAGCAGCCCCACAGGGTTTTATGGCTACACCTTC. J is TRBJ1-2 and V is TRBV7-2, with a possible D match to TRBD1 (6 bases). V was cut by 5 bases and J by 5 bases, with 12 bases left in between. The CDR3 contains 13 residues. The V gene's germline CDR1 is SGHTA and CDR2 FQGNSA.